A selection of T cell receptor beta chains follows, all from one sample in a study of blood T cell repertoires in COVID-19. The protocol was immunoSEQ multiplex PCR, while the TCRdb copy is restricted to in-frame clones and leaves out a portion. The sample holds some 510,000 clones, approximately 90% seen once. The specimen sequenced was PBMCs or T cells enriched from blood (not recorded which). Receptor source: a woman in her thirties or forties who had recovered from COVID-19. The CDR3 runs from the conserved cysteine through the conserved F or W. Each record gives: J gene, CDR3 length, V gene, clone size, D gene, CDR3 protein, CDR3 DNA. A D gene is named only where the DNA matches it firmly. Only some rows state a clone size, as once, few, many or a class for expanded clones.

j_call: TRBJ1-2; cdr3_length: 14; v_call: TRBV30; clone_size: .; d_call: .; cdr3_aa: CAWSAVGGGEGYTF; cdr3_nt: TGTGCCTGGAGTGCCGTCGGTGGGGGCGAAGGCTACACCTTC
j_call: TRBJ1-6; cdr3_length: 13; v_call: TRBV6-5; clone_size: .; d_call: .; cdr3_aa: CASTRTENSPLHF; cdr3_nt: TGTGCCAGCACTCGGACAGAAAATTCACCCCTCCACTTT
j_call: TRBJ1-5; cdr3_length: 15; v_call: TRBV6-5; clone_size: .; d_call: .; cdr3_aa: CASNLRARSNQPQHF; cdr3_nt: TGTGCCAGCAACCTGAGGGCTCGGAGCAATCAGCCCCAGCATTTT
j_call: TRBJ1-2; cdr3_length: 11; v_call: TRBV27; clone_size: .; d_call: .; cdr3_aa: CASRGADGYTF; cdr3_nt: TGTGCCAGCCGGGGGGCGGATGGCTACACCTTC
j_call: TRBJ1-3; cdr3_length: 15; v_call: TRBV11-3; clone_size: .; d_call: .; cdr3_aa: CASSPYCGSGNTIYF; cdr3_nt: TGTGCCAGCAGCCCCTATTGTGGCTCTGGAAACACCATATATTTT
j_call: TRBJ2-7; cdr3_length: 14; v_call: TRBV4-2; clone_size: once; d_call: TRBD1; cdr3_aa: CASSRTGDSYEQYF; cdr3_nt: TGTGCCAGCAGCCGGACAGGCGATTCCTACGAGCAGTACTTC
j_call: TRBJ2-2; cdr3_length: 16; v_call: TRBV5-1; clone_size: few; d_call: TRBD1; cdr3_aa: CASSSGTGDGAGELFF; cdr3_nt: TGCGCCAGCAGCTCTGGGACAGGGGATGGGGCCGGGGAGCTGTTTTTT
j_call: TRBJ2-4; cdr3_length: 15; v_call: TRBV19; clone_size: .; d_call: TRBD1; cdr3_aa: CASRASGQGLHIQYF; cdr3_nt: TGTGCCAGTAGAGCTTCGGGACAGGGGTTGCACATTCAGTACTTC
j_call: TRBJ1-3; cdr3_length: 18; v_call: TRBV18; clone_size: .; d_call: TRBD1; cdr3_aa: CASSPRGSDRGPGNTIYF; cdr3_nt: TGTGCCAGCTCACCTCGCGGGTCGGACAGGGGGCCTGGAAACACCATATATTTT
j_call: TRBJ2-1; cdr3_length: 16; v_call: TRBV7-2; clone_size: once; d_call: TRBD1; cdr3_aa: CASSQFSGGGFNEQFF; cdr3_nt: TGTGCCAGCAGCCAGTTCTCAGGGGGCGGATTCAATGAGCAGTTCTTC
j_call: TRBJ1-3; cdr3_length: 14; v_call: TRBV10-3; clone_size: .; d_call: .; cdr3_aa: CAISDESSGNTIYF; cdr3_nt: TGTGCCATCAGTGATGAGAGCTCTGGAAACACCATATATTTT
j_call: TRBJ2-1; cdr3_length: 14; v_call: TRBV14; clone_size: .; d_call: TRBD1; cdr3_aa: CASQNRGAGNEQFF; cdr3_nt: TGTGCCAGCCAAAACAGGGGCGCGGGCAATGAGCAGTTCTTC
j_call: TRBJ2-7; cdr3_length: 13; v_call: TRBV12-3/TRBV12-4; clone_size: once; d_call: .; cdr3_aa: CASSRGGSYEQYF; cdr3_nt: TGTGCCAGCAGTAGAGGAGGGTCCTACGAGCAGTACTTC
j_call: TRBJ2-1; cdr3_length: 15; v_call: TRBV7-2; clone_size: .; d_call: TRBD2; cdr3_aa: CASSLGGLVGNEQFF; cdr3_nt: TGTGCCAGCAGCTTAGGTGGACTAGTAGGCAATGAGCAGTTCTTC